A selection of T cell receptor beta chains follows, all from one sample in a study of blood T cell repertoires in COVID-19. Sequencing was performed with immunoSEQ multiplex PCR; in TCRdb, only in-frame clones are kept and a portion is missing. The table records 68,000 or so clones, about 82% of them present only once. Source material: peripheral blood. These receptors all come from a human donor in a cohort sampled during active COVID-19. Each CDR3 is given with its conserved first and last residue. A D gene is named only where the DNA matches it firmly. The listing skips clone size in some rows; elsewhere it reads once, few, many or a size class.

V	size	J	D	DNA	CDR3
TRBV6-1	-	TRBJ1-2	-	TGTGCCAGCAGTGAACCTATGAACTATGGCTACACCTTC	CASSEPMNYGYTF
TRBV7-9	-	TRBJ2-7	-	TGTGCCAGCAGCTTCCCAAATTCCTACGAGCAGTACTTC	CASSFPNSYEQYF
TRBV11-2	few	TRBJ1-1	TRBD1	TGTGCCAGCAGCCTACCCGTGGGACAGCTCGTCCTGAACACTGAAGCTTTCTTT	CASSLPVGQLVLNTEAFF
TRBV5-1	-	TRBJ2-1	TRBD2	TGCGCCAGCAGCTCTGGACTAGCGCCTTACAATGAGCAGTTCTTC	CASSSGLAPYNEQFF
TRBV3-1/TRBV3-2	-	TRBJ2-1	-	TGTGCCAGCAGCCAACGGTGGGGGGAGAATGAGCAGTTCTTC	CASSQRWGENEQFF
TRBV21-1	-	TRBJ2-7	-	TGTGCCAGCAGCTTCACGGGATCTAGCGGGGGGGAATACGAGCAGTACTTC	CASSFTGSSGGEYEQYF
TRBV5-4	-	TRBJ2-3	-	TGTGCCAGCAGCCGAACCGGGACTTATTTGGGGAATACGCAGTATTTT	CASSRTGTYLGNTQYF
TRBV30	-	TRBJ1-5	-	TGTGCCTGGAGTCCCAAGGGGGGGAATCAGCCCCAGCATTTT	CAWSPKGGNQPQHF
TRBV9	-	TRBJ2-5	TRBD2	TGTGCCAGCAGCGTGGGGACTACCTCAGAGACCCAGTACTTC	CASSVGTTSETQYF
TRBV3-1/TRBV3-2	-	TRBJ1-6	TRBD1	TGTGCCAGCAGCCGCCAGACAGGGTATGGCCTAAATTCACCCCTCCACTTT	CASSRQTGYGLNSPLHF
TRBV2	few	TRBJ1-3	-	TGTGCCAGCAGTGACAGGCAAGGAAACACCATATATTTT	CASSDRQGNTIYF
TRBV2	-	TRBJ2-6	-	TGTGCCAGCAGCCCTATATCTGGGGCCAACGTCCTGACTTTC	CASSPISGANVLTF
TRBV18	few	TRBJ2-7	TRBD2	TGTGCCAGCTCACGGGCGGGAGTCTACGAGCAGTACTTC	CASSRAGVYEQYF
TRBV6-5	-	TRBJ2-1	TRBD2	TGTGCCAGCAGTCGGGGGGGCTCAGTAAATGAGCAGTTCTTC	CASSRGGSVNEQFF
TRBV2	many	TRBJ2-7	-	TGTGCCAGCAGTGCCAACCAACCAGCCCTATCGGGCGAGCAGTACTTC	CASSANQPALSGEQYF
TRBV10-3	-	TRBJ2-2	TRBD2	TGTGCCGTCGGGACTAGCGGTATGAACACCGGGGAGCTGTTTTTT	CAVGTSGMNTGELFF
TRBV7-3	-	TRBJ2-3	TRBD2	TGTGCCAGCAGTCCGGGACTAGCGACAGATACGCAGTATTTT	CASSPGLATDTQYF
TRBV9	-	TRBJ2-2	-	TGTGCCAGCAGCGTAGGTTTTAGTAGGGGGACGGCCGGGGAGCTGTTTTTT	CASSVGFSRGTAGELFF
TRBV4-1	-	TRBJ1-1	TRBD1	TGCGCCAGCAGCCAGGGACAGGGGTACACTGAAGCTTTCTTT	CASSQGQGYTEAFF
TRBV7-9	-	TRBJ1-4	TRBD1	TGTGCCAGCGGACCATCGGGACAGGGTTTTTACGCTAATGAAAAACTGTTTTTT	CASGPSGQGFYANEKLFF
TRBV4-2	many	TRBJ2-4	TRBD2	TGTGCCAGCAGCCAAGATATACTAGCGGGGGGCAAAAACATTCAGTACTTC	CASSQDILAGGKNIQYF
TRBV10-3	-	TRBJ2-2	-	TGTGCCATCTCACGGGAGGGACAGGGCAAGGCCGGGGAGCTGTTTTTT	CAISREGQGKAGELFF
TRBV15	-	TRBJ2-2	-	TGTGCCACCAGCGGAAACAGGGTTTCCGGGGAGCTGTTTTTT	CATSGNRVSGELFF
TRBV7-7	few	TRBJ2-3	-	TGTGCTAGCAGCCCAACTGGGGCCCGTACAGATACGCAGTATTTT	CASSPTGARTDTQYF
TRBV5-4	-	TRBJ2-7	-	TGTGCCAGCAGCCAGAGTGGAACTACCACCTCCTACGAGCAGTACTTC	CASSQSGTTTSYEQYF
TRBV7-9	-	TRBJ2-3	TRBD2	TGTGCCAGCAGCTCCCGTATAATGACTAGCGGGGGGGCGACAGATACGCAGTATTTT	CASSSRIMTSGGATDTQYF
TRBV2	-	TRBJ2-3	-	TGTGCCAGCAGCGATCGGGGGGCCAGCACAGATACGCAGTATTTT	CASSDRGASTDTQYF
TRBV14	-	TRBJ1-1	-	TGTGCCAGCAGCCATCGACCGGAGGGGAGGGCTGAAGCTTTCTTT	CASSHRPEGRAEAFF
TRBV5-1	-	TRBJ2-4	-	TGCGCCAGCAGCCAAACAACCGGGACCAAAAACATTCAGTACTTC	CASSQTTGTKNIQYF
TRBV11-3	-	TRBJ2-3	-	TGTGCCAGCAGCCGCGGACTGATCACAGATACGCAGTATTTT	CASSRGLITDTQYF
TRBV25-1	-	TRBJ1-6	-	TGTGCCAGCAGTGAATATACCCGTAGTTCACCCCTCCACTTT	CASSEYTRSSPLHF
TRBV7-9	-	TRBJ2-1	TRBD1	TGTGCCAGCAGCGTACCCCGGGACAGGGGGCTTGAGCAGTTCTTC	CASSVPRDRGLEQFF
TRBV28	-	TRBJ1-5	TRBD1	TGTGCCAGCAGTCCTTGGGGACAGGGCTCCAATCAGCCCCAGCATTTT	CASSPWGQGSNQPQHF
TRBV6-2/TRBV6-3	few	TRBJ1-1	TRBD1	TGTGCCAGCAGCGACCAGACAGGGAAGGCTTTCTTT	CASSDQTGKAFF
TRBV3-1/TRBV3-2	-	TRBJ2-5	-	TGTGCCAGCAGCCAAGACCTTTCTAAACAGTACTTC	CASSQDLSKQYF
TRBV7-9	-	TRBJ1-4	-	TGTGCCAGCAGCTTCCTCCTCGAGGAGGATGAAAAACTGTTTTTT	CASSFLLEEDEKLFF
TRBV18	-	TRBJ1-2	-	TGTGCCAGCTCACCACCGTTGCGGGGGTCTGGCTACACCTTC	CASSPPLRGSGYTF
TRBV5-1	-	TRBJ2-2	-	TGCGCCAGCAGCTTTGAGGGGCGGGGGAACACCGGGGAGCTGTTTTTT	CASSFEGRGNTGELFF
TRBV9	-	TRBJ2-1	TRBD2	TGTGCCAGCAGCGCTCTCACGGGGACTAGCAATGAGCAGTTCTTC	CASSALTGTSNEQFF
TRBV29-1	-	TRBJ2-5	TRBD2	TGCAGCGCTGGGGGACTAGTTGAGACCCAGTACTTC	CSAGGLVETQYF
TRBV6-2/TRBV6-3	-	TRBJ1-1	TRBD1	TGTGCCAGCAGTTACGGACAGGGTAACACTGAAGCTTTCTTT	CASSYGQGNTEAFF
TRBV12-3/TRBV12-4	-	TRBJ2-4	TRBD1	TGTGCCAGTCTCGGGACAGGGGGAGACATTCAGTACTTC	CASLGTGGDIQYF
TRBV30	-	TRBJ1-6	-	TGTGCCTGGAGTGTACCCAGGGGACGGTCACCCCTCCACTTT	CAWSVPRGRSPLHF
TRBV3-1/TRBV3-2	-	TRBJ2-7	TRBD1	TGTGCCAGCAGCCAAGCCGGACAGGGTTCCTACGAGCAGTACTTC	CASSQAGQGSYEQYF
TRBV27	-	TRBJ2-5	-	TGTGCCAGCAGTTCCCGGGGGACAGAGACCCAGTACTTC	CASSSRGTETQYF